This T cell receptor (beta chain) was sequenced in a study of blood T cell repertoires in COVID-19. Study context: From T cells, B-cell-depleted T cells, or PBMCs came the material, which was cDNA or gDNA.

Germline-derived CDR1 and CDR2 are SGHRS and YFSETQ. The CDR3 spans 15 residues. V gave up 2 bases and J gave up 6 bases, with 14 bases separating them. Under the authors' procedure: Scientists estimated how many nucleated cells there were by amplifying reference gene primers. Only in-frame clones appear in the TCRdb table, and some are missing; sequencing was by immunoSEQ multiplex PCR. V and J calls plus clone size are reproduced from that table; the DNA served to infer D and trimming. The sample holds some 240,000 clones, approximately 92% seen once. This chain connects TRBV5-1 to TRBJ2-2; possible D gene TRBD2, 5 bases. The receptor was derived from a woman between 40 and 50 years old who had recovered from COVID-19. Sequencing was done on a sample of peripheral blood. The chain's CDR3 is CASSFGLNGAGELFF. The CDR3 nucleotides are TGCGCCAGCAGCTTCGGACTCAACGGGGCCGGGGAGCTGTTTTTT.